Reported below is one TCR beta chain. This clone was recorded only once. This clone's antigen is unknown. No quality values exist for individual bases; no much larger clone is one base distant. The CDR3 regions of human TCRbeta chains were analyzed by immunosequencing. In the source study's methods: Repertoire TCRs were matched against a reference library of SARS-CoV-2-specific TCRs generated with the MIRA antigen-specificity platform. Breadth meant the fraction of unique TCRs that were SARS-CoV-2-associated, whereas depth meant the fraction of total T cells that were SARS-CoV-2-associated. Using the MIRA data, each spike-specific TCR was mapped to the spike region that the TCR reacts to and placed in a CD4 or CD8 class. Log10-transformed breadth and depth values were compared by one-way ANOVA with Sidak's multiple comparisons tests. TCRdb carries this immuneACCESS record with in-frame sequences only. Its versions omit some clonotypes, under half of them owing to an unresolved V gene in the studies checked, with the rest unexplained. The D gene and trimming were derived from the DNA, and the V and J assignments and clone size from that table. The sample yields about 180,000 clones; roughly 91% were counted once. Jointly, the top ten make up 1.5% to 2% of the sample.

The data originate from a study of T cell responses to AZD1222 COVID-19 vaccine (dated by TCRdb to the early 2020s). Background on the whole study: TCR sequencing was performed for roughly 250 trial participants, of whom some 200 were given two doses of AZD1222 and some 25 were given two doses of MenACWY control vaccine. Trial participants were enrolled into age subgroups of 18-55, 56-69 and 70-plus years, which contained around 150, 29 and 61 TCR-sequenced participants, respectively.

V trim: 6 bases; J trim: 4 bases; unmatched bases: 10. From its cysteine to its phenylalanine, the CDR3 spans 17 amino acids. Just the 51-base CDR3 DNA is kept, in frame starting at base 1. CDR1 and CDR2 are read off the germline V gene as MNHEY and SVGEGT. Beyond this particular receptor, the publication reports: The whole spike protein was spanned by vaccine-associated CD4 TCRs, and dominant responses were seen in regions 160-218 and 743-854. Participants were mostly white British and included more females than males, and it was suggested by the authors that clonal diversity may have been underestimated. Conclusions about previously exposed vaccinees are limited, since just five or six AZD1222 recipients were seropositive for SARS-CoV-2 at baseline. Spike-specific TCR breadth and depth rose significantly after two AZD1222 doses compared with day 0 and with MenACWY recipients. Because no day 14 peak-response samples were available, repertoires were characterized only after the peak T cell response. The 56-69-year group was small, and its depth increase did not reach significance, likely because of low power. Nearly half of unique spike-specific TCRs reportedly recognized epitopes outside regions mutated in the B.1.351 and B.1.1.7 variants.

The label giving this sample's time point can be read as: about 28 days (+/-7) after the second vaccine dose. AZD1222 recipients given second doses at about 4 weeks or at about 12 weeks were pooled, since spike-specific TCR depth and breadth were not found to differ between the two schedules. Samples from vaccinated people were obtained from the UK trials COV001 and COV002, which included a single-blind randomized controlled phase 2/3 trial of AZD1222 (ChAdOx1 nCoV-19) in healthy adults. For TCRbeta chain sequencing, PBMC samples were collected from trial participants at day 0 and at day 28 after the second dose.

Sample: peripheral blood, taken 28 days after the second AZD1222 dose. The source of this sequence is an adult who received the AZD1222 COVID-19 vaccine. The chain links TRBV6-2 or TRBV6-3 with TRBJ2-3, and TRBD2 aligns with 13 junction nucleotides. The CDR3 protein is CASSKLAGGPSSDTQYF. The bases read TGTGCCAGCAGCAAACTAGCGGGAGGGCCTTCGTCAGATACGCAGTATTTT.